This record concerns one T cell receptor (beta chain) sequence. Antigen: not known. Using immunoSEQ multiplex PCR, the repertoire was profiled, and TCRdb retains in-frame clones only, with some absent. Counted here are around 690,000 clones, about 90% occurring once; the ten biggest clones make up 30% to 40%. The data are from a study of shared clonotypes between healthy human individuals. CDR1 and CDR2 (germline): MNHEY, SMNVEV (reference sequence). CDR3 length equals 16 residues. Trimming took off 3 bases at V and 0 bases at J, with 11 bases between the two ends. CD8 memory was a combination that joined CD45RO+ cells with CCR7-negative CD45RA+ TemRA cells. Study-level findings and limits: The sampled material consisted only of blood, and tissue repertoires are likely to differ. Generation of non-shared clonotypes was less probable than generation of clonotypes shared by all four donors. Richness estimates generally favored naive over memory subsets.

The receptor comes from a man younger than 35 in good health. Some clones in this sample may be carry-over from other donors' samples. The material sequenced was memory CD8+ T cells from PBMCs. Subset here: CD45RO+ cells pooled with CCR7-negative TemRA cells. This sequence joins TRBV27 and TRBJ1-4; a weak D match, TRBD1 (5 bases). In DNA form, the CDR3 reads TGTGCCAGCAGTTTTGAGGGACCGACAACTAATGAAAAACTGTTTTTT. This codes for CASSFEGPTTNEKLFF.